This TCR beta chain was retrieved from a study of T cell changes during pregnancy in multiple sclerosis. The CDR3 contains 15 residues. Germline trimming cut 4 bases from V and 8 bases from J; bases unmatched to any gene: 13. Per the germline V gene, CDR1 is SGHDT and CDR2 is YYEEEE. Sequencing used immunoSEQ multiplex PCR; TCRdb keeps in-frame clones, though not all of them. The sample contains about 54,000 clones, more than 80% of which appear only once. The gene calls are TRBV5-6 and TRBJ1-2; 8 nucleotides agree with TRBD1. The specimen was CD4+ T cells from peripheral blood mononuclear cells, collected in the first trimester of pregnancy. This receptor was obtained from a female donor with multiple sclerosis, enrolled in a pregnancy study. CDR3 region: CASSPSGTGSWGYTF. The CDR3 DNA reads as TGTGCCAGCAGCCCATCAGGGACAGGCTCCTGGGGCTACACCTTC.